These T cell receptor beta chains were read from a single sample in a study of blood T cell repertoires in COVID-19. Profiling relied on immunoSEQ multiplex PCR, and the TCRdb table lists in-frame clones only, not all of them. Of approximately 90,000 clones detected, roughly 80% appear once; the ten largest clones hold over 15%. Material for sequencing was peripheral blood. The source of these receptors is a woman aged 80 or older with acute or convalescent COVID-19. Both conserved end residues are part of each CDR3. D genes are given only for firm matches. Expanded clones get a size class; other rows say once, few or many, or leave the size out.

CDR3 length	clone size	J gene	V gene	D gene	CDR3 protein	CDR3 DNA
14	once	TRBJ2-3	TRBV7-9	NA	CASSLIGGIDTQYF	TGTGCCAGCAGCTTGATTGGAGGAATCGATACGCAGTATTTT
15	NA	TRBJ2-5	TRBV5-1	NA	CASSPRQLSQETQYF	TGCGCCAGCAGCCCCAGACAGCTCTCCCAAGAGACCCAGTACTTC
15	once	TRBJ1-5	TRBV7-9	NA	CASSLGDYSNQPQHF	TGTGCCAGCAGCTTAGGAGATTATAGCAATCAGCCCCAGCATTTT
14	NA	TRBJ1-4	TRBV5-1	NA	CASSLQQGNEKLFF	TGCGCCAGCAGCTTGCAACAGGGAAATGAAAAACTGTTTTTT
14	many	TRBJ1-6	TRBV5-5	NA	CASILGQSNSPLHF	TGTGCCAGCATCCTTGGACAGTCTAATTCACCCCTCCACTTT
13	NA	TRBJ2-1	TRBV7-2	NA	CASSLRGGNEQFF	TGTGCCAGCAGCCTCAGAGGCGGCAATGAGCAGTTCTTC
13	few	TRBJ1-2	TRBV2	NA	CASSRDNLGGYTF	TGTGCCAGCAGCCGGGACAATTTAGGTGGCTACACCTTC
13	NA	TRBJ1-2	TRBV25-1	TRBD1	CASSPGGPYGYTF	TGTGCCAGCAGCCCAGGGGGTCCCTATGGCTACACCTTC
13	NA	TRBJ2-7	TRBV11-2	NA	CASSEAGTYEQYF	TGTGCCAGCAGCGAAGCAGGGACCTACGAGCAGTACTTC
17	once	TRBJ2-6	TRBV30	TRBD1	CAWSVRGGAPGANVLTF	TGTGCCTGGAGTGTAAGAGGGGGCGCACCTGGGGCCAACGTCCTGACTTTC
12	NA	TRBJ1-1	TRBV29-1	NA	CSVGQGFSGAFF	TGCAGCGTAGGGCAGGGTTTTTCCGGAGCTTTCTTT
15	NA	TRBJ1-1	TRBV3-1/TRBV3-2	TRBD1	CASSPFGQGDTEAFF	TGTGCCAGCAGCCCATTCGGACAGGGTGACACTGAAGCTTTCTTT
14	many	TRBJ1-5	TRBV28	NA	CASSLWQGNQPQHF	TGTGCCAGCAGTTTATGGCAGGGGAATCAGCCCCAGCATTTT
15	NA	TRBJ2-5	TRBV9	TRBD1	CASSTGTVGAETQYF	TGTGCCAGCAGCACCGGGACAGTGGGTGCAGAGACCCAGTACTTC
13	NA	TRBJ1-5	TRBV30	TRBD1	CAWGDRGDQPQHF	TGTGCCTGGGGAGACAGGGGGGATCAGCCCCAGCATTTT
14	NA	TRBJ1-1	TRBV5-1	NA	CASSLVGAYTEAFF	TGCGCCAGCAGCTTGGTGGGGGCGTACACTGAAGCTTTCTTT
13	many	TRBJ2-5	TRBV2	NA	CASSDTGMETQYF	TGTGCCAGCAGTGACACAGGGATGGAGACCCAGTACTTC
13	NA	TRBJ1-2	TRBV19	NA	CASSIGGNYGYTF	TGTGCCAGTAGTATCGGCGGGAACTATGGCTACACCTTC
14	NA	TRBJ2-7	TRBV2	NA	CASSEARLSYEQYF	TGTGCCAGCAGTGAAGCGCGACTATCCTACGAGCAGTACTTC
12	NA	TRBJ2-1	TRBV5-1	NA	CASSLAPNGQFF	TGCGCCAGCAGCTTGGCGCCGAACGGGCAGTTCTTC
13	few	TRBJ1-5	TRBV12-3/TRBV12-4	NA	CASSSHWGQPQHF	TGTGCCAGCAGTTCTCATTGGGGCCAGCCCCAGCATTTT
15	once	TRBJ2-1	TRBV5-1	TRBD1	CASRYQTGDYNEQFF	TGCGCCAGCAGATATCAGACAGGGGATTACAATGAGCAGTTCTTC
15	NA	TRBJ2-3	TRBV5-1	TRBD2	CASSLGAGERDTQYF	TGCGCCAGCAGCTTGGGGGCGGGAGAGAGAGATACGCAGTATTTT
18	NA	TRBJ2-3	TRBV11-3	TRBD2	CASSFTGLAGPYGDTQYF	TGTGCCAGCAGCTTTACCGGTCTAGCGGGGCCCTACGGAGATACGCAGTATTTT
15	NA	TRBJ1-5	TRBV6-6	TRBD1	CASSYEGARNQPQHF	TGTGCCAGCAGCTACGAGGGGGCGCGAAATCAGCCCCAGCATTTT
13	NA	TRBJ2-1	TRBV11-3	NA	CASSLGLANQQFF	TGTGCCAGCAGCTTAGGATTAGCTAATCAGCAGTTCTTC
15	NA	TRBJ2-1	TRBV25-1	NA	CASSARAGIVNEQFF	TGTGCCAGCAGTGCCAGGGCAGGCATAGTAAATGAGCAGTTCTTC
15	NA	TRBJ1-6	TRBV7-2	TRBD1	CASSLGTGEYSPLHF	TGTGCCAGCAGCTTGGGAACAGGGGAATATTCACCCCTCCACTTT
19	once	TRBJ2-3	TRBV2	NA	CASSDYRLSHPSSTDTQYF	TGTGCCAGCAGTGATTATAGACTCTCCCATCCGTCTAGCACAGATACGCAGTATTTT
14	NA	TRBJ2-4	TRBV5-4	TRBD2	CASSSSGSKNIQYF	TGTGCCAGCAGCTCAAGCGGGAGCAAGAACATTCAGTACTTC